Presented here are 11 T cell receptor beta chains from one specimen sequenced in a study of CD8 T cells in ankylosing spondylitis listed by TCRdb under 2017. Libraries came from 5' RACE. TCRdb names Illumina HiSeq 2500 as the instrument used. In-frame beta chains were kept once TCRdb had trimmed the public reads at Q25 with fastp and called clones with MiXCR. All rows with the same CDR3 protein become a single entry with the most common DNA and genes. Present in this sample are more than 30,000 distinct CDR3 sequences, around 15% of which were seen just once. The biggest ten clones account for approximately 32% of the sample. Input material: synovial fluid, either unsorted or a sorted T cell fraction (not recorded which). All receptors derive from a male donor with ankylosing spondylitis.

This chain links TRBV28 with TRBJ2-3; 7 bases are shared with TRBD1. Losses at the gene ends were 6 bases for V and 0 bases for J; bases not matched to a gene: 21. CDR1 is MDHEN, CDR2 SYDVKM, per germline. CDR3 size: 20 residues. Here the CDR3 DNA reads TGTGCCAGCAGCCCCCCTCCGGGACAGTGGACCCCGCCCAGCACAGATACGCAGTATTTT. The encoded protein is CASSPPPGQWTPPSTDTQYF.

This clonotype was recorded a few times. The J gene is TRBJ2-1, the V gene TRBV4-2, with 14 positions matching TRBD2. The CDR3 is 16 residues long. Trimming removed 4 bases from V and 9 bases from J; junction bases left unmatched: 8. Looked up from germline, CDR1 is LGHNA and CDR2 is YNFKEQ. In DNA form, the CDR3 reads TGTGCCAGCAGCCTGACCGGGACTAGCGGGAGAAGTGAGCAGTTCTTC. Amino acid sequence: CASSLTGTSGRSEQFF.

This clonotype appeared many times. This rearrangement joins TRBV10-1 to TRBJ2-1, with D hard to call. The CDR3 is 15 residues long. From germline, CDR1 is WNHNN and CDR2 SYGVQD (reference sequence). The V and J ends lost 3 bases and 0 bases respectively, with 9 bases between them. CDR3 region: CASSDAVRSYNEQFF. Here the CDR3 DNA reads TGCGCCAGCAGTGATGCGGTCCGCTCCTACAATGAGCAGTTCTTC.

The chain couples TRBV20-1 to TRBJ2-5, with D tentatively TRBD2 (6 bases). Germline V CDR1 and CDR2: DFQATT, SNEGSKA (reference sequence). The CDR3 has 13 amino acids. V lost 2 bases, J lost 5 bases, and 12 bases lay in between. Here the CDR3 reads CSARPGLWETQYF. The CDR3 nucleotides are TGCAGTGCTAGACCGGGACTGTGGGAGACCCAGTACTTC.

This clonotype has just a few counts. The CDR3 is CSASSATGTGNQPQHF. CDR3 nucleotides: TGCAGTGCTTCCTCGGCGACAGGGACGGGCAATCAGCCCCAGCATTTT. The chain has TRBV20-1 and TRBJ1-5, with 7 positions matching TRBD1. Germline trimming cut 5 bases from V and 2 bases from J; bases unmatched to any gene: 12. The CDR3 is 16 residues long. Germline CDR1 DFQATT, CDR2 SNEGSKA (reference sequence).

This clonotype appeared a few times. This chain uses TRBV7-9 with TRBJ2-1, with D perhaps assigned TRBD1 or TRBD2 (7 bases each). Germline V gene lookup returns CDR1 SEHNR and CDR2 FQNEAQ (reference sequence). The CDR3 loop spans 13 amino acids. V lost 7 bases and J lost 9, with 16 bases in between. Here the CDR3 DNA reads TGTGCCAGCACCCCAGGGGGGGGCAGTGAGCAGTTCTTC. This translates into CASTPGGGSEQFF.

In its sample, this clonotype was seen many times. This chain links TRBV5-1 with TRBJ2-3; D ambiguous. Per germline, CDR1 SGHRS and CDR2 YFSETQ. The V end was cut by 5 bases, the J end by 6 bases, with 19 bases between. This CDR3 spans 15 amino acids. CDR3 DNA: TGCGCCAGCAGAGGGTTTCCAGGAATGTCTGATACGCAGTATTTT. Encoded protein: CASRGFPGMSDTQYF.

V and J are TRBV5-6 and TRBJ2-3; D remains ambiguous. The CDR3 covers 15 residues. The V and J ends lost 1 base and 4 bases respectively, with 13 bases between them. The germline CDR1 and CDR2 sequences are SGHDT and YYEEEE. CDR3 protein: CASSLNVWEADTQYF. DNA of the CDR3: TGTGCCAGCAGCTTGAATGTGTGGGAAGCAGATACGCAGTATTTT. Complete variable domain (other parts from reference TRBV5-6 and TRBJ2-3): DAGVTQSPTHLIKTRGQQVTLRCSPKSGHDTVSWYQQALGQGPQFIFQYYEEEERQRGNFPDRFSGHQFPNYSSELNVNALLLGDSALYLCASSLNVWEADTQYFGPGTRLTVL.

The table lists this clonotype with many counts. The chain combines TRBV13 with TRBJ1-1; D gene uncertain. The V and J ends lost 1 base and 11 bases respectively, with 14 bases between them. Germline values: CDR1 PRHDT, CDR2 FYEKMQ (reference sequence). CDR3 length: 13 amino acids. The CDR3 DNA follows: TGTGCCAGCAGCTTAGAAGGGCAGCCCTGGGCTTTCTTT. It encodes CASSLEGQPWAFF.

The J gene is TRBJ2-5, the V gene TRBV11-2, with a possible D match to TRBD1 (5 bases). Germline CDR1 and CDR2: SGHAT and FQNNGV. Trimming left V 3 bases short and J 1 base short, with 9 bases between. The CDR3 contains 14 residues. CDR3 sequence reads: CASSLRRAQETQYF. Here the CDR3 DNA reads TGTGCCAGCAGCTTGCGCAGGGCCCAAGAGACCCAGTACTTC.

For the CDR3, the DNA is TGCAGTGCTAGAGAGACAGGGCAAGAGACCCAGTACTTC. Translation gives CSARETGQETQYF. This chain connects TRBV20-1 to TRBJ2-5; 7 bases agree with TRBD1. The junction had 0 bases not matched to a gene; V was cut back by 0 bases and J by 2 bases. CDR3 length: 13 residues. Germline CDR1 reads DFQATT; CDR2 reads SNEGSKA (reference sequence).